The entry that follows covers one TCR beta chain sequence. Clones were read by immunoSEQ multiplex PCR, and TCRdb kept only the in-frame ones, dropping some. The table lists 90,000 or so clones, about 83% of them singletons. This record belongs to a study of blood T cell repertoires in COVID-19. Study-level information: Material from acute and convalescent COVID-19 was sourced from the United States, Italy and Spain.

The CDR3 length is 13 residues. V lost 6 bases and J 2 bases, leaving 11 bases between the germline ends. Germline CDR1 SGHAT, CDR2 FQNNGV. Material for sequencing was peripheral blood. The chain links TRBV11-2 to TRBJ2-7; D might be TRBD1 (6 bases). This clonotype was sampled from a human donor in a cohort sampled during active COVID-19. CDR3 sequence reads: CASSQDSPYEQYF. DNA of the CDR3: TGTGCCAGCAGTCAGGACAGTCCCTACGAGCAGTACTTC.